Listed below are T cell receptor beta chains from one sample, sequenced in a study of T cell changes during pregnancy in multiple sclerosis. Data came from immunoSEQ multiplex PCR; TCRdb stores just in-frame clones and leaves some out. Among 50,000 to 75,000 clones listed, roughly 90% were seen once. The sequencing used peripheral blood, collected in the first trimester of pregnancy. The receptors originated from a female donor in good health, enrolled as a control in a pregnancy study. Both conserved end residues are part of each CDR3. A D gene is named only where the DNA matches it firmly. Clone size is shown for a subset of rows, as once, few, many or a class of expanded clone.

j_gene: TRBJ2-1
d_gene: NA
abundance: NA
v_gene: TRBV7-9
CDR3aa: CASSLARIWGPTSYNEQFF
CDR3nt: TGTGCCAGCAGCTTGGCGAGAATTTGGGGGCCAACGAGTTACAATGAGCAGTTCTTC

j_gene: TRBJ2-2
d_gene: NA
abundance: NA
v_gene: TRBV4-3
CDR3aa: CASSQDGQPYTGELFF
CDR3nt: TGCGCCAGCAGCCAAGATGGGCAGCCCTACACCGGGGAGCTGTTTTTT

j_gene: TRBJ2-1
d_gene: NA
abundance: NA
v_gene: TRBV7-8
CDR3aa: CASSSGLYNEQFF
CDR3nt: TGTGCCAGCAGTTCGGGACTTTACAATGAGCAGTTCTTC

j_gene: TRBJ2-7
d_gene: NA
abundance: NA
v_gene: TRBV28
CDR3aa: CASLALSSYEQYF
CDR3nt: TGTGCCAGTCTCGCATTGAGTTCCTACGAGCAGTACTTC

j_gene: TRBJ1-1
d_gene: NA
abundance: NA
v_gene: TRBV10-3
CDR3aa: CAISSQAMNTEAFF
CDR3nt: TGTGCCATCAGCTCACAGGCCATGAACACTGAAGCTTTCTTT

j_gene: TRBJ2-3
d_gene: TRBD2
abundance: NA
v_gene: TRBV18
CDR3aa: CASSPLSGASTDTQYF
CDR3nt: TGTGCCAGCTCTCCCCTTAGCGGGGCTAGCACAGATACGCAGTATTTT

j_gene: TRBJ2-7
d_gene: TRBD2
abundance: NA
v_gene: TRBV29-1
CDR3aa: CSVGGRGSLYEQYF
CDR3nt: TGCAGCGTTGGAGGCCGCGGGAGTCTATACGAGCAGTACTTC

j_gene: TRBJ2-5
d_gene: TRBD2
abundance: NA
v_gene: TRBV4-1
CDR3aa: CASTETSGGLQETQYF
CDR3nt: TGCGCCAGCACTGAGACTAGCGGGGGGCTTCAAGAGACCCAGTACTTC

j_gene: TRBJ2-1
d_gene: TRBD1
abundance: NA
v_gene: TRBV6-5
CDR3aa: CASSYGNRGPYNEQFF
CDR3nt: TGTGCCAGCAGTTACGGAAACAGGGGCCCCTACAATGAGCAGTTCTTC

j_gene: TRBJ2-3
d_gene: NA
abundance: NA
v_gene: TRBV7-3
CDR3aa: CASSLRGVLTDTQYF
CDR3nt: TGTGCCAGCAGCCTAAGGGGGGTGTTAACCGATACGCAGTATTTT

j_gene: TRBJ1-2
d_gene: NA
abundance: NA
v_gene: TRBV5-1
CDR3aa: CASSLGQLDPPNYGYTF
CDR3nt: TGCGCCAGCAGCTTAGGACAGCTGGATCCCCCTAACTATGGCTACACCTTC

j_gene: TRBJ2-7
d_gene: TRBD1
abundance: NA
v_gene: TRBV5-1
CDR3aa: CASRPLQGAYEQYF
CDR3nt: TGCGCCAGCCGTCCTCTTCAGGGGGCCTACGAGCAGTACTTC

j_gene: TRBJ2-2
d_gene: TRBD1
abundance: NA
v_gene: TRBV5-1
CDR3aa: CASSTGTGGAGELFF
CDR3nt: TGCGCCAGCAGCACCGGGACAGGGGGTGCCGGGGAGCTGTTTTTT

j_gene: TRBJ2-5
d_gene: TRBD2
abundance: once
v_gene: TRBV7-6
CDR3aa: CASSLEGLGGETQYF
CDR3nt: TGTGCCAGCAGCTTAGAAGGCTTGGGGGGGGAGACCCAGTACTTC

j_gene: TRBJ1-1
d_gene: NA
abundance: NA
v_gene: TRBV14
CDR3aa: CASSQDWWQGGTEAFF
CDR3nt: TGTGCCAGCAGCCAAGATTGGTGGCAGGGAGGCACTGAAGCTTTCTTT

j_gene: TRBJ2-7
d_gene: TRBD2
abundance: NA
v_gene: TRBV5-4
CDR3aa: CASSWNTGLAVYEQYF
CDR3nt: TGTGCCAGCAGCTGGAATACCGGACTAGCAGTCTACGAGCAGTACTTC

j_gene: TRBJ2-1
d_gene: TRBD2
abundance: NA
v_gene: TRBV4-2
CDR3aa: CASSSEGTSSHEQFF
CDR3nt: TGTGCCAGCAGCTCTGAGGGGACTAGCTCCCATGAGCAGTTCTTC

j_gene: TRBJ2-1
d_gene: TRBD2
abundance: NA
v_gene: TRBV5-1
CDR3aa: CASSSSTSGGDYNEQFF
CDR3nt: TGCGCCAGCAGCTCCTCGACTAGCGGGGGAGACTACAATGAGCAGTTCTTC

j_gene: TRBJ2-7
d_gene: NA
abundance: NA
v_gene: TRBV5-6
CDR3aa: CASSSVGVKDEQYF
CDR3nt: TGTGCCAGCAGCTCCGTAGGGGTAAAGGACGAGCAGTACTTC

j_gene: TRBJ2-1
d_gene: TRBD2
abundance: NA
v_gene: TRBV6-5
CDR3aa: CASSYSPSGGNEQFF
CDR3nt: TGTGCCAGCAGTTACTCGCCTAGCGGGGGCAATGAGCAGTTCTTC

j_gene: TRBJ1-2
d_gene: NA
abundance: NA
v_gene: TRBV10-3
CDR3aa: CAISESSVRINYGYTF
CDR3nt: TGTGCCATCAGTGAGTCCTCCGTGCGCATTAACTATGGCTACACCTTC

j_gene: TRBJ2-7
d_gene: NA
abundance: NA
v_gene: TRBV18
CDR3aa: CASSLGGQGLADSYEQYF
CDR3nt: TGTGCCAGCTCACTAGGTGGACAGGGACTAGCCGACTCCTACGAGCAGTACTTC

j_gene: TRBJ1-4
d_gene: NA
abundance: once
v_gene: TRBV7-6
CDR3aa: CASSSGAATNEKLFF
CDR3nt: TGTGCCAGCAGCTCCGGAGCTGCAACTAATGAAAAACTGTTTTTT

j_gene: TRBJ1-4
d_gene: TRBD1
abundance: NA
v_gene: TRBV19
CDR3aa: CASSVPGQGDEKLFF
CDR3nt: TGTGCCAGTAGTGTACCGGGACAGGGGGATGAAAAACTGTTTTTT

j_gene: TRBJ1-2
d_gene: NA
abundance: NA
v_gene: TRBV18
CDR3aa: CASSPNSGVTGGYTF
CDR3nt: TGTGCCAGCTCACCCAATTCAGGGGTGACGGGCGGCTACACCTTC

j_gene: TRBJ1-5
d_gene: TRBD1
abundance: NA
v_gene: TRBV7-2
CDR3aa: CASSLGGTGGISNQPQHF
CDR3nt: TGTGCCAGCAGCTTAGGTGGGACAGGGGGGATTAGCAATCAGCCCCAGCATTTT

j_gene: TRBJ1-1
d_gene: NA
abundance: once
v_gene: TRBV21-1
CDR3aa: CASSLPRGGTEAFF
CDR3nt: TGTGCCAGCAGCCTACCCCGGGGGGGGACTGAAGCTTTCTTT

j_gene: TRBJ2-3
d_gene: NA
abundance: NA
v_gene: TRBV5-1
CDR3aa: CASSLGGPTDTQYF
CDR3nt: TGCGCCAGCAGCTTGGGCGGCCCCACAGATACGCAGTATTTT

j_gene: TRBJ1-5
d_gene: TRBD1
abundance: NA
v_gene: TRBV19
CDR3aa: CASSVTGGSQPQHF
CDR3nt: TGTGCCAGTAGCGTTACAGGGGGCAGTCAGCCCCAGCATTTT

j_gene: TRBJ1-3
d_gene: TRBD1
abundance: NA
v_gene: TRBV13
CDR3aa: CASSLVRTGSFSGNTIYF
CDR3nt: TGTGCCAGCAGCTTAGTACGGACAGGATCCTTCTCTGGAAACACCATATATTTT

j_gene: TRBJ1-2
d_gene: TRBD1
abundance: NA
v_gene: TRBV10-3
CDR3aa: CAISESGQENGYTF
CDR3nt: TGTGCCATCAGTGAGTCGGGACAGGAGAATGGCTACACCTTC

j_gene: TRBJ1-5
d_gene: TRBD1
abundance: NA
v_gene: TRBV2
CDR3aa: CASSVQGQGIQPQHF
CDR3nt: TGTGCCAGCAGTGTTCAGGGACAGGGTATTCAGCCCCAGCATTTT

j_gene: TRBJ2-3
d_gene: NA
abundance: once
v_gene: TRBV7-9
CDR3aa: CASSFTTSAQYF
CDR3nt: TGTGCCAGCAGCTTCACCACATCCGCGCAGTATTTT

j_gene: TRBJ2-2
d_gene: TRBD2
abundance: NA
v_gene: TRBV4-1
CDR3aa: CASSISGSANTGELFF
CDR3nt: TGCGCCAGCAGCATTAGCGGGAGCGCGAACACCGGGGAGCTGTTTTTT

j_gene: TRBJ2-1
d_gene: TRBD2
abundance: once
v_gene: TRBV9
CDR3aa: CASSVGRLAGGLYEQFF
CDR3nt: TGTGCCAGCAGCGTAGGAAGACTAGCGGGGGGCCTCTATGAGCAGTTCTTC

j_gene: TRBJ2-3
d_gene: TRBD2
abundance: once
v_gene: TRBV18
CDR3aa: CASSPPGLATDTQYF
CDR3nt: TGTGCCAGCTCACCGCCGGGACTAGCTACAGATACGCAGTATTTT

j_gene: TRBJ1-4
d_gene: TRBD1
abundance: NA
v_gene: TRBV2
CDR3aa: CASSRDRGREKLFF
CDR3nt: TGTGCCAGCAGCCGGGACAGGGGGAGGGAAAAACTGTTTTTT

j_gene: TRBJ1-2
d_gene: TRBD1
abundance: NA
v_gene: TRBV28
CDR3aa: CASTPTGAFYGYTF
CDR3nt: TGTGCCAGCACCCCCACAGGGGCCTTCTATGGCTACACCTTC

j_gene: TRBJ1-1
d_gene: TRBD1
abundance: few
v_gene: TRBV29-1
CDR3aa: CSVEGGQGGTEAFF
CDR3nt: TGCAGCGTTGAAGGAGGACAGGGCGGCACTGAAGCTTTCTTT

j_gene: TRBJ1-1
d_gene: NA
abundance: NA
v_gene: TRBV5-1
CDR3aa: CASSLGGGSNTEAFF
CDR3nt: TGCGCCAGCAGCTTGGGTGGAGGCTCGAACACTGAAGCTTTCTTT

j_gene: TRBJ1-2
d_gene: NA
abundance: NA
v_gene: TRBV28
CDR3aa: CASTIGGLVAGYTF
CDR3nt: TGTGCCAGCACGATCGGGGGTCTTGTGGCAGGCTACACCTTC

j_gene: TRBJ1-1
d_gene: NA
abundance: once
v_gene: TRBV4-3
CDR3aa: CASSQDRRGPGTEAFF
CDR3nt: TGCGCCAGCAGCCAAGATCGTAGGGGCCCAGGCACTGAAGCTTTCTTT

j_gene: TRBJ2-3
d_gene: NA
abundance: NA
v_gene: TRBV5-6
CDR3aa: CASSLTVGAASTDTQYF
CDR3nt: TGTGCCAGCAGCTTGACGGTGGGGGCAGCTAGCACAGATACGCAGTATTTT

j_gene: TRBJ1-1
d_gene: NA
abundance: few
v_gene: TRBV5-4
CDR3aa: CASSLQGTDTEAFF
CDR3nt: TGTGCCAGCAGCTTGCAGGGGACGGACACTGAAGCTTTCTTT

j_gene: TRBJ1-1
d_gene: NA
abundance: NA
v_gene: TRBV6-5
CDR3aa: CASIPQGNTEAFF
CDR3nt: TGTGCCAGCATTCCACAGGGGAACACTGAAGCTTTCTTT